This T cell receptor beta chain is from a study of T cells in localized non-small cell lung cancer. Assay used: immunoSEQ multiplex PCR; TCRdb lists only in-frame clones, some missing. The sample contains some 33,000 clones, about four fifths of which appear only once. The CDR3 is 14 residues long. Per germline, CDR1 SGHTA and CDR2 FQGNSA. Trimming pared 3 bases from V and 0 bases from J, leaving 8 bases between. The J gene is TRBJ1-2, the V gene TRBV7-2; D remains ambiguous. This TCR derives from a male donor older than 55 with stage III squamous cell lung carcinoma. The input for sequencing was peripheral blood, taken before any cancer treatment. The CDR3: CASSLSRPNYGYTF. The CDR3 DNA follows: TGTGCCAGCAGCTTGTCCCGGCCTAACTATGGCTACACCTTC.